The 25 T cell receptor beta chains below come from one sample, sequenced in a study of CD8 T cells in ankylosing spondylitis. Overall study results and limits: Ankylosing spondylitis blood appeared to carry a characteristic TCR beta motif of several highly homologous variants.

Their cognate antigens are unknown. TCRdb used MiXCR to reprocess the 5' RACE reads, holding one entry per CDR3 protein. The sample lists approximately 540,000 distinct CDR3 sequences, more than 9.5% seen once, with under 7.5% in the top ten. The sequenced sample consisted of blood, either unsorted or a sorted T cell fraction (not recorded which). The receptors shown here come from a male donor with ankylosing spondylitis.

This clonotype occurred a few times. The V call is TRBV5-1, the J call TRBJ2-1, with TRBD2 matching 8 bases. The CDR3 loop spans 16 amino acids. V was clipped by 4 bases and J by 6 bases; unmatched bases: 12. Germline values: CDR1 SGHRS, CDR2 YFSETQ. In nucleotides, the CDR3 is TGCGCCAGCAGCGTGCACGGGACGGGAGGGTCCAATGAGCAGTTCTTC. Encoded protein: CASSVHGTGGSNEQFF.

This sequence joins TRBV4-2 and TRBJ1-2; no clear D gene. CDR1 and CDR2 from the germline V gene are LGHNA and YNFKEQ. The V and J ends lost 0 bases and 1 base respectively, with 9 bases between them. This CDR3 is 15 amino acids long. The CDR3 DNA sequence: TGTGCCAGCAGCCAAGATAGGAAAGATAACTATGGCTACACCTTC. Amino acid sequence: CASSQDRKDNYGYTF.

This clonotype has a count of ten or more. The chain couples TRBV12-5 to TRBJ2-6, with no clear D. CDR3 size: 13 residues. Trimming shortened V by 3 bases and J by 3 bases, and 3 bases separated the two germline ends. Germline assignment: CDR1 LGHNT and CDR2 FRNRAP. This chain's CDR3 is CASGLSGANVLTF. DNA of the CDR3: TGTGCTAGTGGTTTAAGTGGGGCCAACGTCCTGACTTTC.

The V gene is TRBV5-1, the J gene TRBJ1-1, with 7 bases fitting TRBD1. The CDR3 covers 16 residues. In germline, CDR1 is SGHRS, CDR2 YFSETQ. V was clipped by 4 bases and J by 0 bases; unmatched bases: 9. The CDR3 coding sequence is TGCGCCAGCAGCCGAGGACAGGCGCGGATGAACACTGAAGCTTTCTTT. It yields the protein CASSRGQARMNTEAFF.

This clonotype showed up just a few times. In nucleotides, the CDR3 is TGTGCCATCAGGGGGACAGGGGGCCAGAGAGGCTCTGAAGCTTTCTTT. It is translated as CAIRGTGGQRGSEAFF. The V and J genes are TRBV10-3 and TRBJ1-1; 12 nucleotides agree with TRBD1. This CDR3 region has 16 residues. V lost 6 bases and J lost 6; bases outside the gene matches: 11. The germline gives CDR1 ENHRY, CDR2 SYGVKD.

In its sample, this clonotype was seen a few times. The chain recombines TRBV4-1 with TRBJ2-3; 7 bases fit TRBD1. Germline-derived CDR1 and CDR2 are MGHRA and YSYEKL. This CDR3 has 17 amino acids. V shed 3 bases and J 4 bases; nucleotides not matched to a gene: 13. The CDR3 is CASSQSTGTAPPDTQYF. CDR3 coding DNA: TGCGCCAGCAGCCAGTCGACCGGGACAGCCCCACCAGATACGCAGTATTTT.

J is TRBJ1-6 and V is TRBV7-9, with D possibly TRBD1 on 5 matching bases. The CDR3 covers 12 residues. Deletions cut 0 bases from V and 14 bases from J, with 8 bases between. Germline V lookup: CDR1 SEHNR, CDR2 FQNEAQ (reference sequence). This chain's CDR3 is CASSLARGSLHF. For the CDR3, the DNA is TGTGCCAGCAGCTTAGCGAGGGGTTCCCTCCACTTT. Full variable domain (rest looked up from reference TRBV7-9 and TRBJ1-6): DTGVSQNPRHKITKRGQNVTFRCDPISEHNRLYWYRQTLGQGPEFLTYFQNEAQLEKSRLLSDRFSAERPKGSFSTLEIQRTEQGDSAMYLCASSLARGSLHFGNGTRLTVT.

A few counts support this clonotype. The genes are TRBV11-2 and TRBJ1-2; 9 bases are shared with TRBD1. Germline CDR1 is SGHAT and CDR2 is FQNNGV. CDR3 length: 17 amino acids. The junction had 7 bases not matched to a gene; V was cut back by 0 bases and J by 2 bases. The DNA of the CDR3 is TGTGCCAGCAGCTTAGATCGTCCCGGGACAGGGAACTATGGCTACACCTTC. Translated: CASSLDRPGTGNYGYTF.

The gene calls are TRBV5-1 and TRBJ2-3; D is unclear. Germline CDR1 reads SGHRS; CDR2 reads YFSETQ. CDR3 length: 13 residues. Between the trimmed V and J ends, which lost 3 bases and 5 bases, there was a span of 10 bases. CDR3 sequence reads: CASSSETRDTQYF. The CDR3 bases are TGCGCCAGCAGCTCGGAAACCCGAGATACGCAGTATTTT.

The V gene is TRBV10-3, the J gene TRBJ2-2, with TRBD2 matching over 7 bases. There are 14 residues in the CDR3. V lost 7 bases, J lost 7 bases, and 9 bases stayed unmatched. Germline V CDR1 and CDR2: ENHRY, SYGVKD. In nucleotides, the CDR3 is TGTGCCATCACGGAGGGAGGGCTCAACGGGGAGCTGTTTTTT. This sequence encodes CAITEGGLNGELFF.

This clonotype showed up just a few times. The rearrangement joins TRBV20-1 to TRBJ2-1, with D possibly TRBD2 on 6 matching bases. Trimming stripped 6 bases from V and 7 bases from J, with 10 bases between. The CDR3 runs 11 residues. Germline CDR1 and CDR2: DFQATT and SNEGSKA (reference sequence). The CDR3 is CSAGGWNEQFF. The CDR3 DNA reads as TGCAGTGCGGGAGGATGGAATGAGCAGTTCTTC.

This clonotype was detected only a few times. The chain recombines TRBV12-3 or TRBV12-4 with TRBJ2-7, with D unclear. The CDR3 length is 14 residues. V lost 6 bases and J 5 bases, leaving 17 bases between the germline ends. In DNA form, the CDR3 reads TGTGCCAGCAGCTATGCCGGTGGGCGCGACGAGCAGTACTTC. It translates to CASSYAGGRDEQYF.

CDR3 sequence (DNA): TGCAGTGCTAGAGACGGGGGCGCAACCCACGATGCTGGCTACACCTTC. It is translated as CSARDGGATHDAGYTF. V usage is TRBV20-1 and J usage is TRBJ1-2; TRBD1 might be the D (6 bases). The CDR3 totals 16 residues. Germline loops: CDR1 DFQATT, CDR2 SNEGSKA (reference sequence). Between the trimmed V and J ends, which lost 0 bases and 7 bases, there was a span of 21 bases.

This clonotype has more than one count but fewer than ten. The chain joins TRBV4-2 to TRBJ1-2, with 9 bases lining up with TRBD1. CDR1 LGHNA and CDR2 YNFKEQ come from the germline V gene. V dropped 2 bases and J dropped 0; count of bases not matched to a gene: 10. The CDR3 has 18 amino acids. The DNA of the CDR3 is TGTGCCAGCAGCCAAACATCGGGACAGGGCCTAACTAACTATGGCTACACCTTC. The encoded protein is CASSQTSGQGLTNYGYTF.

The table lists this clonotype with a few counts. The chain is built from TRBV7-2 and TRBJ2-7; no definite D call. The germline gives CDR1 SGHTA, CDR2 FQGNSA. V was pared by 0 bases and J by 3 bases, with 12 bases between. The CDR3 consists of 15 residues. Here the CDR3 DNA reads TGTGCCAGCAGCTTAGCATCAGGAGATTACTACGAGCAGTACGTC. This gives the protein CASSLASGDYYEQYV.

This clonotype was found many times. V is TRBV11-2 and J is TRBJ2-3; D is perhaps TRBD1 (5 bases). The length of the CDR3 is 16 residues. From germline, CDR1 is SGHAT and CDR2 FQNNGV. V dropped 0 bases and J dropped 3 bases, with 13 bases sitting between them. CDR3 region: CASSLDLGHPTDTQYF. CDR3 nucleotides: TGTGCCAGCAGCTTAGATCTAGGACACCCAACAGATACGCAGTATTTT.

The V gene is TRBV12-3 or TRBV12-4, the J gene TRBJ1-5; D ambiguous. CDR3 size: 12 residues. V was trimmed by 4 bases and J by 5 bases, leaving 6 bases between them. The CDR3, as DNA: TGTGCCAGCAGTTGGACGTATCAGCCCCAGCATTTT. This codes for CASSWTYQPQHF.

The rearrangement links TRBV18 to TRBJ2-7; D is uncertain. The V end was cut by 5 bases, the J end by 4 bases, with 9 bases between. The CDR3 has 12 amino acids. Germline V gives CDR1 KGHSH, CDR2 LQKENI. The CDR3 is CASSVGIYEQYV. Written as DNA, the CDR3 is TGTGCCAGCTCAGTAGGGATATACGAGCAGTACGTC.

The chain uses TRBV27 and TRBJ1-6; TRBD1 agrees at 7 bases. The CDR3 sequence is 15 residues long. With 5 bases clipped from V and 4 bases from J, the junction kept 5 bases outside the gene matches. Germline V CDR1 and CDR2: MNHEY, SMNVEV (reference sequence). CDR3 protein: CASSPTGVYNSPLHF. DNA for the CDR3: TGTGCCAGCAGTCCCACAGGGGTGTATAATTCACCCCTCCACTTT.

Only a few counts were recorded for this clonotype. The chain combines TRBV7-2 with TRBJ1-2, with a possible D match to TRBD1 (5 bases). CDR3 size: 14 residues. Germline assignment: CDR1 SGHTA and CDR2 FQGNSA. Trimming removed 1 base from V and 4 bases from J, with 10 bases in between. CDR3 nucleotide sequence: TGTGCCAGCAGCTTAGATCGGGACCTCTATGGCTACACCTTC. Amino acid sequence: CASSLDRDLYGYTF. The full variable domain, with the rest looked up from reference TRBV7-2 and TRBJ1-2, is GAGVSQSPSNKVTEKGKDVELRCDPISGHTALYWYRQSLGQGLEFLIYFQGNSAPDKSGLPSDRFSAERTGGSVSTLTIQRTQQEDSAVYLCASSLDRDLYGYTFGSGTRLTVV.

This clonotype was observed a handful of times. The rearrangement uses TRBV18 and TRBJ1-1; 10 positions match TRBD1. Unmatched junction bases numbered 1, after V lost 1 base and J lost 5 bases. This CDR3 contains 14 residues. Germline V gene data show CDR1 as KGHSH and CDR2 as LQKENI. This CDR3 reads CASSPRQGATEAFF. In DNA form, the CDR3 reads TGTGCCAGCTCACCACGACAGGGGGCGACTGAAGCTTTCTTT.

This clonotype was seen only a few times. V usage is TRBV15 and J usage is TRBJ2-1, with TRBD1 identical over 7 bases. The length of the CDR3 is 15 residues. V trimming: 0 bases; J trimming: 6 bases; junction bases outside the gene matches: 5. Germline V gene sequence: CDR1 LNHNV, CDR2 YYDKDF (reference sequence). The CDR3 DNA follows: TGTGCCACCAGCAGAGAGAGGGGGCTAAGCAATGAGCAGTTCTTC. It yields the protein CATSRERGLSNEQFF. Looking up the rest from reference TRBV15 and TRBJ2-1 gives the full variable domain: DAMVIQNPRYQVTQFGKPVTLSCSQTLNHNVMYWYQQKSSQAPKLLFHYYDKDFNNEADTPDNFQSRRPNTSFCFLDIRSPGLGDTAMYLCATSRERGLSNEQFFGPGTRLTVL.

The chain uses TRBV10-3 and TRBJ1-1; 7 nucleotides match TRBD1. The CDR3 is 14 amino acids. Germline V gene sequence: CDR1 ENHRY, CDR2 SYGVKD. J gave up 2 bases and V 7 bases, and 7 bases lay outside the gene matches. As DNA, the CDR3 is TGTGCCATCACCTTAGACAGGGCAAACACTGAAGCTTTCTTT. Its protein is CAITLDRANTEAFF.

This clonotype turned up a few times. The V call is TRBV24-1, the J call TRBJ2-2, with unresolved D. V lost 4 bases and J lost 8, with 13 bases in between. The CDR3 sequence is 14 residues long. Per the germline V gene, CDR1 is KGHDR and CDR2 is SFDVKD. CDR3 in DNA: TGTGCCACCAGTGACTTATCCGGACCTGGGGAGCTGTTTTTT. Its translation is CATSDLSGPGELFF.

This clonotype showed up just a few times. The V gene is TRBV19, the J gene TRBJ2-2; 8 nucleotides line up with TRBD1. J gave up 5 bases and V 5 bases, and 7 bases lay outside the gene matches. The CDR3 has 15 amino acids. Germline assignment: CDR1 LNHDA and CDR2 SQIVND (reference sequence). The CDR3 nucleotides read TGTGCCAGTAGTCCAGACAGGGGATTTACCGGGGAGCTGTTTTTT. Amino acids: CASSPDRGFTGELFF.